This T cell receptor beta chain was documented in a study of spatial heterogeneity in lung cancer. Overall study context: Those follow-up PBMC samples that were available underwent sequencing, at a median interval of roughly 22 months following resection.

Time point specified: blood at routine non-recurrence follow-up after resection. Sequencing covered unsorted whole RNA taken from tumor, nontumor lung or frozen PBMC. Each molecule of TCR cDNA was tagged with one unique molecular identifier. TCRdb reanalysed the 5' RACE reads using MiXCR and keeps one entry per CDR3 protein. This sample carries about 17,000 distinct CDR3 sequences, approximately 19% of them seen once, and the ten largest clones take around 6%. Overall study results and limits: At tumor resection, ubiquitous expanded TCRs were detected in blood more often than later.

A word on this clonotype: Its antigen is unidentified.

The CDR3 runs to 15 residues. Germline lookup yields CDR1 SGHRS and CDR2 YFSETQ. Germline trimming cut 2 bases from V and 5 bases from J; bases unmatched to any gene: 9. The sample was PBMCs, taken at follow-up. This TCR was recovered from a male donor with early-stage non-small cell lung cancer. This sequence joins TRBV5-1 and TRBJ1-1; 7 nucleotides match TRBD1. In DNA, the CDR3 is TGCGCCAGCAGCTTTTACAGGGGCCGCACGACTGAAGCTTTCTTT. Translated: CASSFYRGRTTEAFF.